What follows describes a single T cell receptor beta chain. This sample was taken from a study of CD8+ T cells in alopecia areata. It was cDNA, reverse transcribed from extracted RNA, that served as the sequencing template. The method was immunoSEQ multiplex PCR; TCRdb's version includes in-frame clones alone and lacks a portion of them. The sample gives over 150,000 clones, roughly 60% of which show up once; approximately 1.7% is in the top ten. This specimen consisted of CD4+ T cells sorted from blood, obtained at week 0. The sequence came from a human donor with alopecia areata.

For the CDR3, the DNA is TGTGCCTGGAGTGTAGGCCGGGACACAGATACGCAGTATTTT. This codes for CAWSVGRDTDTQYF. The gene calls are TRBV30 and TRBJ2-3; TRBD2 is a possible D gene (5 bases). The CDR3 is made up of 14 amino acids. Looked up from germline, CDR1 is GTSNPN and CDR2 is SVGIG (reference sequence). Trimming took 0 bases from V and 2 from J, leaving 9 bases between them.